One and the same sample provided the 14 T cell receptor beta chains below, sequenced in a study of blood T cell repertoires in COVID-19. Assay used: immunoSEQ multiplex PCR; TCRdb lists only in-frame clones, some missing. The sample consists of under 40,000 clones, 75% to 90% of them appearing once. Sequences were obtained from peripheral blood. Receptors originate from a woman in her seventies with acute or convalescent COVID-19.

In this sample, this clone turned up once. The J gene is TRBJ2-1, the V gene TRBV11-2; 12 bases match TRBD2. Germline-derived CDR1 and CDR2 are SGHAT and FQNNGV. The CDR3 is 16 amino acids. V was clipped by 5 bases and J by 3 bases; unmatched bases: 5. For the CDR3, the DNA is TGTGCCAGCAGCCCACTAGCGGGGGGCCTCTACAATGAGCAGTTCTTC. As protein: CASSPLAGGLYNEQFF. Combining the CDR3 with reference TRBV11-2 and TRBJ2-1 gives the whole variable domain EAGVAQSPRYKIIEKRQSVAFWCNPISGHATLYWYQQILGQGPKLLIQFQNNGVVDDSQLPKDRFSAERLKGVDSTLKIQPAKLEDSAVYLCASSPLAGGLYNEQFFGPGTRLTVL.

The chain carries TRBV5-1 and TRBJ2-7; D gene unclear. Trimming left V 5 bases short and J 1 base short, with 13 bases between. The CDR3 extends over 14 amino acids. From germline, CDR1 is SGHRS and CDR2 YFSETQ. CDR3 sequence (DNA): TGCGCCAGCAGTAGCCGGTCTGAATCCTACGAGCAGTACTTC. This gives the protein CASSSRSESYEQYF.

This chain joins TRBV18 and TRBJ2-1, with TRBD2 matching over 10 bases. Germline trimming cut 2 bases from V and 10 bases from J; bases unmatched to any gene: 11. The CDR3 is made up of 16 amino acids. The germline V gene has CDR1 KGHSH and CDR2 LQKENI. CDR3 sequence: CASSPLSPSGSEEQFF. CDR3 DNA: TGTGCCAGCTCACCATTATCCCCTAGCGGGAGCGAAGAGCAGTTCTTC.

The chain recombines TRBV6-1 with TRBJ2-7; D not certain. V dropped 2 bases and J dropped 0 bases, with 17 bases sitting between them. The CDR3 loop spans 17 amino acids. The germline V gene has CDR1 MNHNS and CDR2 SASEGT. The CDR3 reads CASSEPLMGRSSYEQYF. CDR3 nucleotide sequence: TGTGCCAGCAGTGAACCCCTAATGGGTCGGAGCTCCTACGAGCAGTACTTC.

CDR3 in amino acids: CASSDPRRYEQYF. In nucleotides, the CDR3 is TGTGCCAGCAGCGATCCCCGCCGGTACGAGCAGTACTTC. This chain links TRBV2 with TRBJ2-7; D gene unclear. The germline gives CDR1 SNHLY, CDR2 FYNNEI. The CDR3 covers 13 residues. V lost 6 bases, J lost 4 bases, and 13 bases lay in between.

The chain recombines TRBV5-1 with TRBJ2-3; 8 bases line up with TRBD2. Germline CDR1 and CDR2: SGHRS and YFSETQ. V was clipped by 4 bases and J by 4 bases; unmatched bases: 8. The CDR3 runs to 15 residues. The CDR3 DNA reads TGCGCCAGCAGCCCGGGGGGGCCGCGGGCAGATACGCAGTATTTT. It translates to CASSPGGPRADTQYF.

The rearrangement uses TRBV19 and TRBJ2-1; 7 bases match TRBD2. Trimming cost V 9 bases and J 1 base; bases outside gene matches: 3. This CDR3 is built from 13 residues. Germline V gives CDR1 LNHDA, CDR2 SQIVND (reference sequence). CDR3 DNA: TGTGCCAGCACAGCGGGATCCTACAATGAGCAGTTCTTC. It specifies CASTAGSYNEQFF. Variable domain in full (rest from reference TRBV19 and TRBJ2-1): DGGITQSPKYLFRKEGQNVTLSCEQNLNHDAMYWYRQDPGQGLRLIYYSQIVNDFQKGDIAEGYSVSREKKESFPLTVTSAQKNPTAFYLCASTAGSYNEQFFGPGTRLTVL.

The V gene is TRBV29-1, the J gene TRBJ2-7; D gene unclear. This CDR3 has 13 residues. CDR1 and CDR2 from the germline V gene are SQVTM and ANQGSEA. Trimming removed 4 bases from V and 5 bases from J, with 15 bases in between. The CDR3 loop is CSVGRRMGNEQYF. The CDR3 DNA reads TGCAGCGTTGGACGGAGAATGGGTAACGAGCAGTACTTC.

Written as DNA, the CDR3 is TGTGCCACCGCCTGGGCCCAGAACACTGAAGCTTTCTTT. It encodes CATAWAQNTEAFF. The rearrangement joins TRBV15 to TRBJ1-1; D unresolved. Germline values: CDR1 LNHNV, CDR2 YYDKDF (reference sequence). The CDR3 covers 13 residues. Trimming took 8 bases from V and 1 from J, leaving 11 bases between them.

The gene calls are TRBV5-1 and TRBJ2-3, with TRBD1 identical over 8 bases. V was pared by 4 bases and J by 3 bases, with 10 bases of the junction left unmatched. The CDR3 is made up of 16 amino acids. Germline lookup yields CDR1 SGHRS and CDR2 YFSETQ. CDR3 in amino acids: CASSPRTGYGTDTQYF. The CDR3, as DNA: TGCGCCAGCAGCCCTAGGACAGGGTATGGTACAGATACGCAGTATTTT.

As concerns this clone: The sample holds other DNA sequences that translate to the same CDR3. This rearrangement joins TRBV3-1 (or the pseudogene TRBV3-2) to TRBJ2-7; the match to TRBD1 covers 7 bases. CDR3 length: 15 residues. V was clipped by 3 bases and J by 3 bases; unmatched bases: 8. Looked up from germline, CDR1 is LGHDT and CDR2 is YNNKEL (reference sequence). CDR3 nucleotide sequence: TGTGCCAGCAGCCAGGCCGGACAGGCGTTCTACGAGCAGTACTTC. This encodes CASSQAGQAFYEQYF.

V and J are TRBV5-6 and TRBJ1-1, with 10 bases that match TRBD1. CDR1 SGHDT and CDR2 YYEEEE come from the germline V gene. This CDR3 is 12 amino acids long. V lost 3 bases and J lost 8; bases outside the gene matches: 1. The CDR3 reads CASSSGQGEAFF. The CDR3 coding sequence is TGTGCCAGCAGCTCGGGACAGGGGGAAGCTTTCTTT.

The chain recombines TRBV19 with TRBJ2-3; D gene ambiguous. In germline, CDR1 is LNHDA, CDR2 SQIVND (reference sequence). Trimming cost V 5 bases and J 3 bases, with 12 bases left between them. CDR3 length: 14 residues. DNA for the CDR3: TGTGCCAGTAGTTCCCCATCAGGAACAGATACGCAGTATTTT. Its translation: CASSSPSGTDTQYF.

V usage is TRBV6-5 and J usage is TRBJ2-5, with 7 bases fitting TRBD2. The CDR3 is 14 amino acids. Germline CDR1 MNHEY, CDR2 SVGAGI. V shed 4 bases and J 5 bases; nucleotides not matched to a gene: 7. CDR3 nucleotide sequence: TGTGCCAGCAGTTTCGCGGGGGAGGAGGAGACCCAGTACTTC. Protein: CASSFAGEEETQYF.